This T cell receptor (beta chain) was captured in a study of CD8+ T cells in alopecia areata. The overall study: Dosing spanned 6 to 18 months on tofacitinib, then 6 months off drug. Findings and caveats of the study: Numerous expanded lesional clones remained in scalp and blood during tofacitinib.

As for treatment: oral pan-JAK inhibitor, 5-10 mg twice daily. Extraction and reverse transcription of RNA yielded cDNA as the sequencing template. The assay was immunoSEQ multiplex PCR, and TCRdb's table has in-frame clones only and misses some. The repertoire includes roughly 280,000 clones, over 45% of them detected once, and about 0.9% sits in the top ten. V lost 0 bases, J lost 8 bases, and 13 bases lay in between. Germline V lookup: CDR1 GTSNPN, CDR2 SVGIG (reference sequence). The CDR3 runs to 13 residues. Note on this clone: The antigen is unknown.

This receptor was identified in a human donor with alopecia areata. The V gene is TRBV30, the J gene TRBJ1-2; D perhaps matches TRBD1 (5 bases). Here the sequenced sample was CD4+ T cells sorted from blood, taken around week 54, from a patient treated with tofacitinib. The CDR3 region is CAWSVGATWGYTF. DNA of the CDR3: TGTGCCTGGAGTGTAGGGGCCACTTGGGGCTACACCTTC.